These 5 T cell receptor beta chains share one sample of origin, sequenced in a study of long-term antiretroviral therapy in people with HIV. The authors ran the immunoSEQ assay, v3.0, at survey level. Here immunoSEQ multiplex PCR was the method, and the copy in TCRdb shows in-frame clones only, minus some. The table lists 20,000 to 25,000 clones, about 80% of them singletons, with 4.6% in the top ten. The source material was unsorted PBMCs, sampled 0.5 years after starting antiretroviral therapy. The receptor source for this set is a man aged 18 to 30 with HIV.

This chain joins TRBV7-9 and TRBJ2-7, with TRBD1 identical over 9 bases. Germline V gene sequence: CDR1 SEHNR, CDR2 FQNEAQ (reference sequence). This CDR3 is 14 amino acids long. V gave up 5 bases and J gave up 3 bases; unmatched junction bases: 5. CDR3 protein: CASSRRQGDYEQYF. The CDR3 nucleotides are TGTGCCAGCAGCCGAAGACAGGGGGACTACGAGCAGTACTTC.

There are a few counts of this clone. CDR3 in DNA: TGCGCCAGCAGCCAACCAGGGGCCTACGAGCAGTACTTC. This gives the protein CASSQPGAYEQYF. The rearrangement uses TRBV4-1 and TRBJ2-7, with D possibly matching TRBD1 (6 bases). V was shortened by 2 bases and J by 2 bases, with 7 bases between the two germline ends. Germline values: CDR1 MGHRA, CDR2 YSYEKL. The CDR3 runs to 13 residues.

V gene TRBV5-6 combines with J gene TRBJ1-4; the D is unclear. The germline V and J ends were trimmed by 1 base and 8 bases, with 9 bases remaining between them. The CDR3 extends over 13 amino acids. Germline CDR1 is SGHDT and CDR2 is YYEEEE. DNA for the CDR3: TGTGCCAGCAGCTTGCGAGCGGCCGAAAAACTGTTTTTT. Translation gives CASSLRAAEKLFF.

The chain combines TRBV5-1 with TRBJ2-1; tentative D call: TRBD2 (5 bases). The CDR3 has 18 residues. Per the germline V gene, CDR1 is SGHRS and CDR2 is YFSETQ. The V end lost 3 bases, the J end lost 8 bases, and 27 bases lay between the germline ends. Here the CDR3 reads CASSSWGLRASHLDEQFF. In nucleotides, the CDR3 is TGCGCCAGCAGCTCGTGGGGTCTGCGGGCTAGCCATTTAGATGAGCAGTTCTTC.

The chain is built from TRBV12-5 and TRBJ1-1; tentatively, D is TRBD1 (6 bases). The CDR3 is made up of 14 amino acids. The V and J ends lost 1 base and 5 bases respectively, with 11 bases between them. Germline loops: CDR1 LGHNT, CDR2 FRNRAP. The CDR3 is CASGLAIQGTEAFF. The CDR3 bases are TGTGCTAGTGGTTTGGCGATACAGGGTACTGAAGCTTTCTTT. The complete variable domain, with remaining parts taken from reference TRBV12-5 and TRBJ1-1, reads DARVTQTPRHKVTEMGQEVTMRCQPILGHNTVFWYRQTMMQGLELLAYFRNRAPLDDSGMPKDRFSAEMPDATLATLKIQPSEPRDSAVYFCASGLAIQGTEAFFGQGTRLTVV.